The 25 T cell receptor beta chains presented below share a single source sample, sequenced in a study of shared clonotypes between healthy human individuals. The method was immunoSEQ multiplex PCR; TCRdb's version includes in-frame clones alone and lacks a portion of them. The data show approximately 1,000,000 clones, about four fifths seen once. Sequenced sample: memory CD4+ T cells from PBMCs. Subset of the sample: CD45RA-negative fraction. These receptors were taken from a man between 18 and 35 years old in good health. Some clones in this sample may be carry-over from other donors' samples.

V gene TRBV6-6 combines with J gene TRBJ2-5; the D gene is possibly TRBD2 (5 bases). Trimming removed 8 bases from V and 5 bases from J, with 9 bases in between. This CDR3 comprises 11 residues. Per the germline V gene, CDR1 is MNHNY and CDR2 is SVGAGI (reference sequence). The CDR3 region has the DNA TGTGCCAGCGGGAGTGGGGAGACCCAGTACTTC. It yields the protein CASGSGETQYF.

V is TRBV5-6 and J is TRBJ1-5, with D possibly being TRBD1 (6 bases). V shed 4 bases and J shed 0 bases, with 11 bases lying between them. The V gene's germline CDR1 is SGHDT and CDR2 YYEEEE. The CDR3 extends over 15 amino acids. DNA of the CDR3: TGTGCCAGCAGCCCAGGGGTAAATAGCAATCAGCCCCAGCATTTT. This translates into CASSPGVNSNQPQHF.

The rearrangement links TRBV28 to TRBJ2-7; 9 positions agree with TRBD1. Trimming removed 4 bases from V and 3 bases from J; junction bases left unmatched: 1. The CDR3 spans 13 residues. Germline values: CDR1 MDHEN, CDR2 SYDVKM. The CDR3 DNA reads TGTGCCAGCAGTTGGGGACAGGGCTACGAGCAGTACTTC. As protein: CASSWGQGYEQYF.

J is TRBJ2-1 and V is TRBV29-1, with 15 positions matching TRBD2. The CDR3 length is 15 residues. The germline V gene encodes CDR1 SQVTM and CDR2 ANQGSEA. Trimming at V came to 6 bases and at J to 5 bases, leaving 5 bases not matched to a gene. The CDR3 region has the DNA TGCAGCGTCCCTGGACTAGCGGGAGGGAACAATGAGCAGTTCTTC. Translation gives CSVPGLAGGNNEQFF.

The V gene is TRBV5-1, the J gene TRBJ2-1; D may be TRBD2 (6 bases). Germline lookup yields CDR1 SGHRS and CDR2 YFSETQ. The germline V and J ends were trimmed by 4 bases and 7 bases, with 21 bases remaining between them. The CDR3 runs to 16 residues. The CDR3 nucleotides are TGCGCCAGCAGCCTCCTAAGTCAGCGGGCTGAAAATGAGCAGTTCTTC. This translates into CASSLLSQRAENEQFF.

The CDR3 is CASSLAGTSGRAGETQYF. The CDR3 coding sequence is TGCGCCAGCAGCTTGGCCGGGACTAGCGGGAGGGCCGGAGAGACCCAGTACTTC. This rearrangement joins TRBV5-1 to TRBJ2-5; 16 bases line up with TRBD2. Trimming at V came to 0 bases and at J to 4 bases, leaving 6 bases not matched to a gene. This CDR3 has 18 residues. Germline V gene data show CDR1 as SGHRS and CDR2 as YFSETQ.

In its sample, this clone was seen many times. This chain connects TRBV7-8 to TRBJ2-7; tentatively, D is TRBD2 (6 bases). This CDR3 contains 15 residues. Per the germline V gene, CDR1 is SGHVS and CDR2 is FQNEAQ. V was shortened by 4 bases and J by 8 bases, with 21 bases between the two germline ends. DNA for the CDR3: TGTGCCAGCAGCTCAGACGCGGAGGGCTACGTACAGCAGTACTTC. Residues: CASSSDAEGYVQQYF.

Comment on this clone: Other DNA variants within this sample encode the same CDR3. The chain is built from TRBV5-1 and TRBJ1-1; D possibly corresponds to TRBD1 (5 bases). Trimming took off 0 bases at V and 0 bases at J, with 9 bases between the two ends. CDR1 is SGHRS and CDR2 is YFSETQ in the germline V gene. CDR3 length equals 15 residues. The CDR3 sequence is CASSLDGGVNTEAFF. The CDR3 DNA reads TGCGCCAGCAGCTTGGATGGAGGGGTGAACACTGAAGCTTTCTTT.

The chain employs TRBV9 and TRBJ2-7, with a possible D match to TRBD2 (6 bases). Trimming took 0 bases from V and 2 from J, leaving 12 bases between them. From germline, CDR1 is SGDLS and CDR2 YYNGEE. The CDR3 totals 15 residues. CDR3 amino acids: CASSVGAGSPYEQYF. The CDR3 nucleotides read TGTGCCAGCAGCGTAGGGGCGGGATCACCCTACGAGCAGTACTTC.

The V call is TRBV19, the J call TRBJ1-1; the match to TRBD1 covers 7 bases. The trim removed 3 bases at V and 5 bases at J, leaving 6 bases unmatched. The CDR3 has 14 amino acids. Germline values: CDR1 LNHDA, CDR2 SQIVND (reference sequence). In nucleotides, the CDR3 is TGTGCCAGTAGTATCCTGCAGGGGGTTACTGAAGCTTTCTTT. Protein product: CASSILQGVTEAFF.

The chain uses TRBV7-9 and TRBJ1-4; TRBD1 is a possible D gene (6 bases). V lost 5 bases, J lost 6 bases, and 13 bases lay in between. This CDR3 is built from 14 residues. Germline CDR1 is SEHNR and CDR2 is FQNEAQ (reference sequence). The CDR3 loop reads CASSAGVGDEKLFF. CDR3 bases: TGTGCCAGCAGCGCAGGGGTAGGGGATGAAAAACTGTTTTTT.

CDR3 sequence: CASSLGLAEQFF. The CDR3 DNA is TGTGCCAGCAGCTTGGGACTAGCGGAGCAGTTCTTC. The rearrangement links TRBV11-2 to TRBJ2-1, with 10 bases matching TRBD2. Germline V gene data show CDR1 as SGHAT and CDR2 as FQNNGV. V lost 3 bases and J lost 10; bases outside the gene matches: 0. CDR3 length equals 12 residues.

V is TRBV19 and J is TRBJ2-1; the D call may be TRBD1 or TRBD2 (5 bases each). V was clipped by 3 bases and J by 4 bases, with 22 bases between them. The CDR3 has 18 residues. Germline CDR1 reads LNHDA; CDR2 reads SQIVND (reference sequence). This CDR3 is CASSIRGGPLFSYNEQFF. The CDR3 nucleotides are TGTGCCAGTAGTATTAGGGGCGGGCCCCTTTTTTCTTACAATGAGCAGTTCTTC.

This chain joins TRBV29-1 and TRBJ1-1, with D uncertain. Trimming pared 6 bases from V and 3 bases from J, leaving 11 bases between. The CDR3 has 12 amino acids. Per germline, CDR1 SQVTM and CDR2 ANQGSEA. The CDR3 bases are TGCAGCGTCCGGGAGGGCTACACTGAAGCTTTCTTT. This gives the protein CSVREGYTEAFF.

The chain is built from TRBV28 and TRBJ2-1, with 9 bases aligning to TRBD1. The CDR3 sequence is 13 residues long. Germline V lookup: CDR1 MDHEN, CDR2 SYDVKM. V shed 8 bases, J shed 7 bases, and the junction held 6 bases outside the gene matches. The CDR3 reads CASPGTGNNEQFF. In DNA, the CDR3 is TGTGCCAGCCCCGGGACAGGGAATAATGAGCAGTTCTTC.

The chain carries TRBV11-2 and TRBJ2-1; a possible D gene is TRBD1 (6 bases). Trimming shortened V by 4 bases and J by 10 bases, and 14 bases separated the two germline ends. The CDR3 spans 13 residues. The germline CDR1 and CDR2 sequences are SGHAT and FQNNGV. This CDR3 is CASSWNRVGEQFF. The CDR3 DNA reads as TGTGCCAGCAGCTGGAACAGGGTAGGGGAGCAGTTCTTC.

This clone was counted a few times. The rearrangement joins TRBV11-2 to TRBJ1-1, with 10 bases lining up with TRBD1. Germline V gene sequence: CDR1 SGHAT, CDR2 FQNNGV. The length of the CDR3 is 16 residues. J gave up 0 bases and V 8 bases, and 9 bases lay outside the gene matches. CDR3 protein: CASATGQGILNTEAFF. CDR3 DNA: TGTGCCAGCGCCACGGGACAGGGGATTTTGAACACTGAAGCTTTCTTT.

This rearrangement joins TRBV9 to TRBJ2-5; no firm D call. The germline V gene encodes CDR1 SGDLS and CDR2 YYNGEE. This CDR3 has 15 residues. The V gene lost 1 base and the J gene lost 2 bases, with 12 bases spanning the gap. Written as DNA, the CDR3 is TGTGCCAGCAGCGTATTGTCCGGATCTCAAGAGACCCAGTACTTC. Protein product: CASSVLSGSQETQYF. The variable domain in full, with the rest retrieved from reference TRBV9 and TRBJ2-5, is DSGVTQTPKHLITATGQRVTLRCSPRSGDLSVYWYQQSLDQGLQFLIQYYNGEERAKGNILERFSAQQFPDLHSELNLSSLELGDSALYFCASSVLSGSQETQYFGPGTRLLVL.

This chain links TRBV6-5 with TRBJ2-1, with D perhaps assigned TRBD1 or TRBD2 (5 bases each). The V end was cut by 2 bases, the J end by 4 bases, with 12 bases between. This CDR3 region has 15 residues. CDR1 and CDR2 from the germline V gene are MNHEY and SVGAGI. The chain's CDR3 is CASSYEGPGYNEQFF. CDR3 nucleotide sequence: TGTGCCAGCAGTTACGAGGGGCCCGGGTACAATGAGCAGTTCTTC.

The chain combines TRBV4-1 with TRBJ1-1, with D perhaps matching TRBD1 (6 bases). V shed 1 base and J shed 5 bases, with 14 bases lying between them. Germline-derived CDR1 and CDR2 are MGHRA and YSYEKL. The CDR3 spans 15 residues. CDR3 nucleotide sequence: TGCGCCAGCAGCCAAGTTCCGGGGGCATATACTGAAGCTTTCTTT. This encodes CASSQVPGAYTEAFF.

This clone was seen more than once but under ten times. The V call is TRBV6-6, the J call TRBJ2-7; either TRBD1 or TRBD2 may fit D (5 bases each). The germline CDR1 and CDR2 sequences are MNHNY and SVGAGI (reference sequence). This CDR3 region has 15 residues. V was trimmed by 2 bases and J by 4 bases, leaving 15 bases between them. CDR3 residues: CASSYPEWGIYEQYF. The CDR3 region has the DNA TGTGCCAGCAGTTACCCGGAGTGGGGGATTTACGAGCAGTACTTC.

CDR3 DNA sequence: TGTGCCAGCAGCCCTGGTTTGGGGGAAATAGAGCAGTTCTTC. Translated, it gives CASSPGLGEIEQFF. The rearrangement joins TRBV2 to TRBJ2-1; the D call may be TRBD1 or TRBD2 (5 bases each). The CDR3 contains 14 residues. Germline V gene data show CDR1 as SNHLY and CDR2 as FYNNEI. V was shortened by 6 bases and J by 10 bases, with 19 bases between the two germline ends.

The chain links TRBV9 to TRBJ1-2, with D uncertain. CDR3 size: 13 residues. Germline V gene sequence: CDR1 SGDLS, CDR2 YYNGEE. Between the trimmed V and J ends, which lost 3 bases and 3 bases, there was a span of 9 bases. CDR3 protein: CASSDEGYYGYTF. The DNA of the CDR3 is TGTGCCAGCAGCGATGAAGGATACTATGGCTACACCTTC. Using reference TRBV9 and TRBJ1-2 for the parts outside the CDR3, the full variable domain is DSGVTQTPKHLITATGQRVTLRCSPRSGDLSVYWYQQSLDQGLQFLIQYYNGEERAKGNILERFSAQQFPDLHSELNLSSLELGDSALYFCASSDEGYYGYTFGSGTRLTVV.

The chain has TRBV5-1 and TRBJ1-2; D perhaps matches TRBD1 (5 bases). The CDR3 covers 13 residues. CDR1 is SGHRS, CDR2 YFSETQ, per germline. V lost 4 bases, J lost 0 bases, and 7 bases lay in between. The CDR3, as DNA: TGCGCCAGCAGCGGGGGAGCTAACTATGGCTACACCTTC. Encoded protein: CASSGGANYGYTF. Based on the CDR3 plus reference TRBV5-1 and TRBJ1-2, the full variable domain is KAGVTQTPRYLIKTRGQQVTLSCSPISGHRSVSWYQQTPGQGLQFLFEYFSETQRNKGNFPGRFSGRQFSNSRSEMNVSTLELGDSALYLCASSGGANYGYTFGSGTRLTVV.

The chain joins TRBV6-5 to TRBJ2-1; 8 bases agree with TRBD1. J gave up 5 bases and V 2 bases, and 5 bases lay outside the gene matches. Germline-derived CDR1 and CDR2 are MNHEY and SVGAGI. The CDR3 extends over 15 amino acids. CDR3 DNA: TGTGCCAGCAGTTACCGGGCAGGGGGCAACAATGAGCAGTTCTTC. Protein: CASSYRAGGNNEQFF.